This T cell receptor (beta chain) was obtained from a study of shared clonotypes between healthy human individuals. Study in general: CD8 memory received one plate per donor, CD8 naive two, CD4 memory three and CD4 naive three.

This clone was counted ten times or more. Antigen: not known. This CDR3 is 14 amino acids long. Germline V gives CDR1 SGHNT, CDR2 YYREEE (reference sequence). The ends were cut back, 0 bases at V and 6 bases at J, with 13 bases in the middle. Method: immunoSEQ multiplex PCR; TCRdb's copy keeps in-frame clones and lacks some. The sample yields 850,000 to 1,100,000 clones, approximately 80% seen once. General study findings and limits: Apart from blood, nothing was sampled; tissue repertoires likely differ. Naive subsets usually exceeded memory subsets in estimated richness.

The J gene is TRBJ2-7, the V gene TRBV5-4; perhaps TRBD1 as D (5 bases). Source material: memory CD4+ T cells from PBMCs. This sample's subset: CD45RA-negative fraction. This TCR was sampled from a man in his late teens or twenties in good health. Some clones in this sample may be carry-over from other donors' samples. The CDR3 DNA sequence: TGTGCCAGCAGCTTGGGGGCAGGGTTGGGCGAGCAGTACTTC. This sequence encodes CASSLGAGLGEQYF. Full variable domain (remainder filled in from reference TRBV5-4 and TRBJ2-7): ETGVTQSPTHLIKTRGQQVTLRCSSQSGHNTVSWYQQALGQGPQFIFQYYREEENGRGNFPPRFSGLQFPNYSSELNVNALELDDSALYLCASSLGAGLGEQYFGPGTRLTVT.